The next 28 T cell receptor beta chains were all read from a single sample in a study of T-cell memory formation after mild COVID-19. MiXCR, applied by TCRdb to the 5' RACE reads, yields one record per CDR3 protein. The sample lists approximately 400,000 distinct CDR3 sequences, around 24% seen once, with 8.5% to 10% in the top ten. Specimen: PBMCs or a T cell subset sorted from them (not recorded which). The origin of the receptors is an adult woman who had mild COVID-19 (a few samples of this study predate the infection). Cell type and time point are not known.

This clonotype was seen a few times. This rearrangement joins TRBV4-1 to TRBJ1-6; 8 bases match TRBD1. The CDR3 extends over 14 amino acids. Germline V CDR1 and CDR2: MGHRA, YSYEKL. V was clipped by 3 bases and J by 9 bases; unmatched bases: 4. CDR3 protein: CASSQDRVSSPLHF. For the CDR3, the DNA is TGCGCCAGCAGCCAGGACAGGGTTTCTTCACCCCTCCACTTT.

This clonotype was recorded a few times. The rearrangement uses TRBV7-2 and TRBJ2-5; D could derive from TRBD1 or TRBD2 (5 bases each). Trimming cost V 6 bases and J 7 bases, with 18 bases left between them. Germline loops: CDR1 SGHTA, CDR2 FQGNSA. The CDR3 contains 14 residues. This chain's CDR3 is CASRNGTASRTQYF. The CDR3 DNA reads TGTGCCAGCAGGAACGGGACCGCCTCAAGGACCCAGTACTTC.

This clonotype was picked up a small number of times. V gene TRBV29-1 combines with J gene TRBJ2-3; no reliable D call. Germline V gene lookup returns CDR1 SQVTM and CDR2 ANQGSEA. V shed 4 bases and J shed 0 bases, with 5 bases lying between them. This CDR3 region has 12 residues. CDR3 region: CSVVVSTDTQYF. The CDR3 region has the DNA TGCAGCGTTGTAGTGAGCACAGATACGCAGTATTTT.

In its sample, this clonotype was seen a few times. The chain couples TRBV7-2 to TRBJ1-2; D is possibly TRBD1 (5 bases). The V end was cut by 5 bases, the J end by 6 bases, with 22 bases between. This CDR3 is 16 amino acids long. The V gene's germline CDR1 is SGHTA and CDR2 FQGNSA. The CDR3: CASSPSQGSGGDGYTF. CDR3 DNA sequence: TGTGCCAGCAGCCCGTCTCAGGGTTCTGGGGGGGATGGCTACACCTTC. Drawing the rest from reference TRBV7-2 and TRBJ1-2, the complete variable domain is GAGVSQSPSNKVTEKGKDVELRCDPISGHTALYWYRQSLGQGLEFLIYFQGNSAPDKSGLPSDRFSAERTGGSVSTLTIQRTQQEDSAVYLCASSPSQGSGGDGYTFGSGTRLTVV.

V is TRBV20-1 and J is TRBJ2-3; 8 bases map to TRBD2. This CDR3 spans 14 amino acids. The germline gives CDR1 DFQATT, CDR2 SNEGSKA (reference sequence). V was pared by 6 bases and J by 2 bases, with 7 bases of the junction left unmatched. The CDR3: CSAPGGGNTDTQYF. The CDR3 region has the DNA TGCAGTGCCCCGGGGGGGGGCAACACAGATACGCAGTATTTT.

This clonotype was counted only a few times. This chain uses TRBV4-2 with TRBJ2-7, with D possibly matching TRBD1 (5 bases). The CDR3 runs to 15 residues. Germline values: CDR1 LGHNA, CDR2 YNFKEQ. Trimming removed 1 base at V and 2 bases at J, with 12 bases between. Here the CDR3 DNA reads TGTGCCAGCAGCCAAGTCCAGGGTGGTCCCTACGAGCAGTACTTC. Protein sequence: CASSQVQGGPYEQYF.

This chain joins TRBV5-1 and TRBJ1-1; D unresolved. V was shortened by 3 bases and J by 0 bases, with 9 bases between the two germline ends. This CDR3 comprises 14 residues. The germline CDR1 and CDR2 sequences are SGHRS and YFSETQ. In DNA, the CDR3 is TGCGCCAGCAGCTACAGTAACTTGAACACTGAAGCTTTCTTT. It yields the protein CASSYSNLNTEAFF.

This rearrangement joins TRBV12-3 or TRBV12-4 to TRBJ2-1, with TRBD1 matching 8 bases. The ends lost 6 bases at V and 6 bases at J; junction bases unmatched: 13. The CDR3 is 16 residues long. The CDR3 here is CASSPPWDRLANEQFF. CDR3 nucleotides: TGTGCCAGCAGCCCTCCTTGGGACAGGTTGGCCAATGAGCAGTTCTTC.

V is TRBV12-3 or TRBV12-4 and J is TRBJ2-1; TRBD2 matches 9 bases. The CDR3 covers 15 residues. After removal of 2 bases from V and 8 bases from J, the junction contained 7 bases not matched to a gene. CDR3 sequence reads: CASSLTAGGLHEQFF. DNA for the CDR3: TGTGCCAGCAGTTTAACAGCGGGGGGACTCCATGAGCAGTTCTTC.

This clonotype was counted a few times. This chain connects TRBV5-1 to TRBJ2-1; 14 bases line up with TRBD2. Looked up from germline, CDR1 is SGHRS and CDR2 is YFSETQ. J lost 8 bases, V lost 5 bases, and 9 bases had no gene match. The CDR3 runs 16 residues. CDR3 sequence: CASRPTGTSGSDEQFF. DNA for the CDR3: TGCGCCAGCAGGCCGACCGGGACTAGCGGGAGCGATGAGCAGTTCTTC.

This clonotype was recorded a few times. The chain joins TRBV7-9 to TRBJ2-7, with D possibly TRBD2 on 8 matching bases. The germline CDR1 and CDR2 sequences are SEHNR and FQNEAQ (reference sequence). This CDR3 spans 17 amino acids. V gave up 3 bases and J gave up 4 bases, with 22 bases separating them. CDR3 bases: TGTGCCAGCAGCTTCACCCGGGGGGGGACAGAAGCATACGAGCAGTACTTC. Protein sequence: CASSFTRGGTEAYEQYF.

CDR3 in DNA: TGTGCCAGCAGTCCGAGTCGTCTGCGCACTTCTGAAGCTTTCTTT. Its translation is CASSPSRLRTSEAFF. V and J are TRBV27 and TRBJ1-1; D is undetermined. CDR1 is MNHEY and CDR2 is SMNVEV in the germline V gene (reference sequence). CDR3 length: 15 residues. The V and J ends lost 5 bases and 6 bases respectively, with 19 bases between them.

This clonotype showed up many times. V and J are TRBV5-1 and TRBJ1-3; D may be TRBD1 (5 bases). The CDR3 contains 16 residues. V was cut by 5 bases and J by 4 bases, with 19 bases left in between. Germline lookup yields CDR1 SGHRS and CDR2 YFSETQ. CDR3 coding DNA: TGCGCCAGCAGGGAGGGGTCCTCAACGTCAGGAAACACCATATATTTT. The encoded protein is CASREGSSTSGNTIYF.

This clonotype was seen more than once but under ten times. The chain combines TRBV24-1 with TRBJ2-7, with D perhaps TRBD1 or TRBD2 (6 bases each). With 4 bases removed from V and 12 bases from J, the gap between germline ends came to 15 bases. The CDR3 is made up of 12 amino acids. Germline CDR1 reads KGHDR; CDR2 reads SFDVKD. CDR3 bases: TGTGCCACCAGTGAACCCTGGGGGGCAAGGTACTTC. Its translation is CATSEPWGARYF.

This clonotype was detected a few times. The CDR3 DNA reads as TGTGCCAGCAGCCCAGGGGGGGCTAACTATGGCTACACCTTC. Residues: CASSPGGANYGYTF. The gene calls are TRBV3-1 and TRBJ1-2, with 7 bases fitting TRBD1. Germline V gene data show CDR1 as LGHDT and CDR2 as YNNKEL (reference sequence). J gave up 0 bases and V 4 bases, and 2 bases lay outside the gene matches. The CDR3 is made up of 14 amino acids.

This clonotype was detected only a few times. The gene calls are TRBV12-3 or TRBV12-4 and TRBJ2-7, with D possibly TRBD1 on 6 matching bases. The ends were cut back, 4 bases at V and 2 bases at J, with 12 bases in the middle. This CDR3 is built from 14 residues. The CDR3 loop reads CASSSVGAAYEQYF. The CDR3 nucleotides are TGTGCCAGCAGTTCCGTGGGGGCAGCCTACGAGCAGTACTTC.

The genes are TRBV11-2 and TRBJ1-1; D unresolved. With 5 bases removed from V and 1 base from J, the gap between germline ends came to 8 bases. CDR3 length equals 13 residues. Germline-derived CDR1 and CDR2 are SGHAT and FQNNGV. The CDR3 DNA follows: TGTGCCAGCAGCCATTCGCAGAACACTGAAGCTTTCTTT. Its protein is CASSHSQNTEAFF.

This clonotype was picked up a small number of times. The chain recombines TRBV5-1 with TRBJ1-2; D gene ambiguous. From germline, CDR1 is SGHRS and CDR2 YFSETQ. Trimming took off 2 bases at V and 13 bases at J, with 15 bases between the two ends. The length of the CDR3 is 12 residues. Written as DNA, the CDR3 is TGCGCCAGCAGCTTAGGAGGGATGCCCGGCACCTTC. Residues: CASSLGGMPGTF.

A few counts support this clonotype. J is TRBJ2-5 and V is TRBV4-3, with 7 bases identical to TRBD2. In germline, CDR1 is LGHNA, CDR2 YSLEER. V shed 2 bases and J 1 base; nucleotides not matched to a gene: 7. There are 16 residues in the CDR3. The chain's CDR3 is CASSQTPGTIQETQYF. CDR3 sequence (DNA): TGCGCCAGCAGCCAAACCCCTGGGACTATCCAAGAGACCCAGTACTTC.

This clonotype was counted a few times. The CDR3 sequence is CASSYQGSQPQHF. CDR3 in DNA: TGCGCCAGCAGCTACCAGGGAAGTCAGCCCCAGCATTTT. V and J are TRBV5-1 and TRBJ1-5; tentative D call: TRBD1 (5 bases). Germline V gene data show CDR1 as SGHRS and CDR2 as YFSETQ. With 3 bases removed from V and 6 bases from J, the gap between germline ends came to 10 bases. The CDR3 is 13 residues long.

Turning to this clonotype: A read error may account for a junction end that differs from germline. The CDR3 is CASSSYYRGSSEQYF. Written as DNA, the CDR3 is TGCGCCAGCAGCTCCTACTACAGGGGCTCCTCCGAGCAGTACTTC. The V and J genes are TRBV5-1 and TRBJ2-7; 7 nucleotides align to TRBD1. CDR1 and CDR2 from the germline V gene are SGHRS and YFSETQ. The CDR3 contains 15 residues.

The table lists this clonotype with a few counts. In DNA, the CDR3 is TGCGCCAGCAGCCAACAAGGTGGACTAGCGTCCGGGGAGCTGTTTTTT. Its protein is CASSQQGGLASGELFF. The chain combines TRBV4-3 with TRBJ2-2; 9 bases agree with TRBD2. The CDR3 loop spans 16 amino acids. Germline V gives CDR1 LGHNA, CDR2 YSLEER. J gave up 6 bases and V 2 bases, and 7 bases lay outside the gene matches.

The table lists this clonotype with a few counts. The rearrangement links TRBV5-1 to TRBJ1-5; D is possibly TRBD1 (5 bases). CDR1 SGHRS and CDR2 YFSETQ come from the germline V gene. V dropped 0 bases and J dropped 2 bases, with 12 bases sitting between them. This CDR3 region has 16 residues. CDR3 amino acids: CASSLEGPRGNQPQHF. The CDR3 DNA reads as TGCGCCAGCAGCTTGGAGGGGCCTCGGGGCAATCAGCCCCAGCATTTT.

In this sample, this clonotype turned up a few times. The rearrangement links TRBV5-1 to TRBJ2-1; 12 nucleotides match TRBD2. Germline V lookup: CDR1 SGHRS, CDR2 YFSETQ. The CDR3 runs 16 residues. The ends lost 1 base at V and 8 bases at J; junction bases unmatched: 7. The CDR3 coding sequence is TGCGCCAGCAGCTTGCCCCGACTAGCGGGGGTGGATGAGCAGTTCTTC. This sequence encodes CASSLPRLAGVDEQFF.

The table lists this clonotype with a few counts. The chain joins TRBV6-5 to TRBJ2-7, with D possibly TRBD2 on 6 matching bases. CDR3 length: 15 amino acids. Germline V gives CDR1 MNHEY, CDR2 SVGAGI. Trimming stripped 2 bases from V and 3 bases from J, with 14 bases between. The DNA for the CDR3 is TGTGCCAGCAGTTACGCGGGGACGGGCGTCTACGAGCAGTACTTC. It specifies CASSYAGTGVYEQYF.

The rearrangement links TRBV5-1 to TRBJ2-1; D call uncertain. The V gene lost 2 bases and the J gene lost 12 bases, with 12 bases spanning the gap. This CDR3 is built from 12 residues. Germline assignment: CDR1 SGHRS and CDR2 YFSETQ. The CDR3 reads CASSFRSGSQFF. The DNA for the CDR3 is TGCGCCAGCAGCTTCAGGTCCGGGTCGCAGTTCTTC.

This clonotype was seen a handful of times. V and J are TRBV27 and TRBJ2-2, with a possible D match to TRBD1 (6 bases). The CDR3 is 16 residues long. Germline V gene data show CDR1 as MNHEY and CDR2 as SMNVEV (reference sequence). Trimming shortened V by 0 bases and J by 3 bases, and 11 bases separated the two germline ends. In DNA, the CDR3 is TGTGCCAGCAGTTTATCGTTAAACAGGGACACCGGGGAGCTGTTTTTT. Translating gives CASSLSLNRDTGELFF.

This clonotype has just a few counts. J is TRBJ2-5 and V is TRBV6-2 or TRBV6-3; D perhaps matches TRBD2 (5 bases). CDR3 length: 13 amino acids. V dropped 2 bases and J dropped 7 bases, with 11 bases sitting between them. CDR1 is MNHEY, CDR2 SVGEGT, per germline. As DNA, the CDR3 is TGTGCCAGCAGTTACGGCATCGAGGGGACCCAGTACTTC. Its protein product is CASSYGIEGTQYF.